Sequencing of this T cell receptor beta chain was carried out in a study of blood T cell repertoires in COVID-19. Study summary: The United States, Italy and Spain were the sources of the acute and convalescent COVID-19 samples. The cDNA or gDNA used as material had been derived from T cells, B-cell-depleted T cells, or PBMCs.

In the source study's methods: Reference gene primer amplification yielded estimated nucleated cell counts. Method: immunoSEQ multiplex PCR; TCRdb's copy keeps in-frame clones and lacks some. Clone size and V and J calls were adopted from that table, with D and trimming inferred from the DNA. The data show some 110,000 clones, 80% to 85% seen once. Sequencing was done on a sample of peripheral blood. This TCR was recovered from a man older than 75 with acute or convalescent COVID-19.

The CDR3 region is CASSPPKAGGADTEAFF. The DNA of the CDR3 is TGTGCCAGCTCACCACCGAAGGCAGGGGGCGCGGACACTGAAGCTTTCTTT. The chain employs TRBV18 and TRBJ1-1; 8 bases are shared with TRBD1. The V and J ends lost 0 bases and 3 bases, in that order; junction bases with no gene match: 9. In germline, CDR1 is KGHSH, CDR2 LQKENI. The CDR3 spans 17 residues.